This T cell receptor (beta chain) derives from a study of cytomegalovirus exposure and HLA in healthy donors. After removal of 6 bases from V and 8 bases from J, the junction contained 18 bases not matched to a gene. Germline V CDR1 and CDR2: MDHEN, SYDVKM. The CDR3 runs to 17 residues. A multiplex PCR was run with 60 Vbeta primers and 13 Jbeta primers. Some clones are missing from TCRdb's copy, which holds only in-frame ones; the method was immunoSEQ multiplex PCR. The repertoire consists of tens of thousands of clones, with about three quarters occurring once and the leading ten covering 2.5% to 3%.

The source material was PBMCs. The sequence was collected from a man over 45 in good health and CMV-seropositive. This rearrangement joins TRBV28 to TRBJ2-1, with 8 bases identical to TRBD2. CDR3 region: CASRSVPGLESKDEQFF. The CDR3, as DNA: TGTGCCAGCAGATCCGTTCCGGGACTAGAGAGTAAGGATGAGCAGTTCTTC.